This T cell receptor (beta chain) derives from a study of blood T cells in healthy people across ages. The use of a sample-barcoded 5' primer and a J-beta primer mix characterized a second PCR of about 7 to 12 cycles. TCRdb redid the calling of the 5' RACE reads with MiXCR, one entry per CDR3 protein. Of approximately 820,000 distinct CDR3 sequences in the sample, around 45% were seen once. Trimming left V 3 bases short and J 0 bases short, with 9 bases between. This CDR3 is built from 15 residues. From germline, CDR1 is DFQATT and CDR2 SNEGSKA (reference sequence). The J gene is TRBJ1-6, the V gene TRBV20-1; D remains ambiguous. The TCR sequence derives from a man between 60 and 70 years old in good health. The sample comprised blood. The CDR3 region is CSASEGFSYNSPLHF. The CDR3 region has the DNA TGCAGTGCTAGCGAGGGATTCTCCTATAATTCACCCCTCCACTTT.